This T cell receptor (beta chain) was captured in a study of cytomegalovirus exposure and HLA in healthy donors. V dropped 4 bases and J dropped 2; count of bases not matched to a gene: 10. There are 17 residues in the CDR3. Germline CDR1 and CDR2: LNHDA and SQIVND (reference sequence). PCR used 60 Vbeta primers and 13 Jbeta primers. Profiling relied on immunoSEQ multiplex PCR, and the TCRdb table lists in-frame clones only, not all of them. The profile shows approximately 150,000 clones, 70% to 80% of them singletons. Sequences were obtained from PBMCs. The genes are TRBV19 and TRBJ2-5; TRBD2 matches 10 bases. The clonotype was recovered from a woman in her forties in good health and CMV-seronegative. This CDR3 is CASSTRVRLAGQETQYF. In DNA, the CDR3 is TGTGCCAGTAGTACCCGAGTCAGACTAGCGGGTCAAGAGACCCAGTACTTC.